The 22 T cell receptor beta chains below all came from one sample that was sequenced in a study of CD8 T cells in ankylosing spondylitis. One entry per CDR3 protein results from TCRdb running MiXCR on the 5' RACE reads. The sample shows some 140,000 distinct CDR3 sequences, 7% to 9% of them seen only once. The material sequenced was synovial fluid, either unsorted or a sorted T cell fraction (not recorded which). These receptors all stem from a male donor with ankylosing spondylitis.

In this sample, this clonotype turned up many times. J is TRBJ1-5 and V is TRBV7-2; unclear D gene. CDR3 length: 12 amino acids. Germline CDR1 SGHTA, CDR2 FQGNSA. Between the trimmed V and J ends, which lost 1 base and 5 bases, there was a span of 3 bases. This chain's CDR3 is CASSLEYQPQHF. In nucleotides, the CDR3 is TGTGCCAGCAGCTTAGAATATCAGCCCCAGCATTTT.

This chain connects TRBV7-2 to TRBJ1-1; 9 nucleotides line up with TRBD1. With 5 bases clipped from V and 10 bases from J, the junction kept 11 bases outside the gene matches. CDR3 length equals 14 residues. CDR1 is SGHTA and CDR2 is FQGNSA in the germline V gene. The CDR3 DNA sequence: TGTGCCAGCAGCCTTAGGACAGGGGATCCCGGAGCTTTCTTT. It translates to CASSLRTGDPGAFF.

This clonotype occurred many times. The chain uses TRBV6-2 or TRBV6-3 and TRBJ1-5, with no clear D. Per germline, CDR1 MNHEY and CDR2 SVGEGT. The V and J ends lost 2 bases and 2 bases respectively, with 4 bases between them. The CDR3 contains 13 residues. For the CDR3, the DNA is TGTGCCAGCAGTTACAGGGGCAATCAGCCCCAGCATTTT. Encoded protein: CASSYRGNQPQHF.

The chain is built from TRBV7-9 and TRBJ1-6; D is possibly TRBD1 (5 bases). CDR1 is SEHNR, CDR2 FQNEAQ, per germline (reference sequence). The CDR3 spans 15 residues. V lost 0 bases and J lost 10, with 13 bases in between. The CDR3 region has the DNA TGTGCCAGCAGCTTAGCCGGGGCAGAAGGCTCACCCCTCCACTTT. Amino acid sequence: CASSLAGAEGSPLHF.

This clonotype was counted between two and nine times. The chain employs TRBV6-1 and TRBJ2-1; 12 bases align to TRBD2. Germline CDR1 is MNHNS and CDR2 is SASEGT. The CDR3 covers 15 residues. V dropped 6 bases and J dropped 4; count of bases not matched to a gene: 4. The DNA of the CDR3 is TGTGCCAGCAGGGCACTAGCGGGAGGTTACAATGAGCAGTTCTTC. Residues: CASRALAGGYNEQFF.

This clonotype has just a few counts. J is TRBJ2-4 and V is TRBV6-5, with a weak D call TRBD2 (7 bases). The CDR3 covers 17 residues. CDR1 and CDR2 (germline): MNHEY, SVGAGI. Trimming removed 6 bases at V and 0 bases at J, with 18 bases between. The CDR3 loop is CASSEWGGGLAKNIQYF. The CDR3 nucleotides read TGTGCCAGCAGCGAATGGGGGGGCGGCCTAGCCAAAAACATTCAGTACTTC.

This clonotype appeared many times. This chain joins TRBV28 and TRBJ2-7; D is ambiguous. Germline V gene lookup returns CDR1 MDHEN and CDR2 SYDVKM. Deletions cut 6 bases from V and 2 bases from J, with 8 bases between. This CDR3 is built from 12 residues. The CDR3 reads CASSSLTYEQYF. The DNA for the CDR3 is TGTGCCAGCAGCTCATTAACCTACGAGCAGTACTTC.

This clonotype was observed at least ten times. The CDR3 loop reads CSADAGPTNTEAFF. CDR3 DNA sequence: TGCAGTGCTGACGCCGGGCCGACGAACACTGAAGCTTTCTTT. The chain recombines TRBV20-1 with TRBJ1-1; no firm D call. The V gene's germline CDR1 is DFQATT and CDR2 SNEGSKA (reference sequence). The CDR3 is 14 residues long. The V end was cut by 5 bases, the J end by 1 base, with 14 bases between.

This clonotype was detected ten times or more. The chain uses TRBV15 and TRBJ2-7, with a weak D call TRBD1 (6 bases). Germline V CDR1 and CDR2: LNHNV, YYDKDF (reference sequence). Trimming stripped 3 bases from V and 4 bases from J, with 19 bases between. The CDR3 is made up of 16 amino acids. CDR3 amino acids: CATSSGAGQNGYEQYF. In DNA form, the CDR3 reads TGTGCCACCAGCAGTGGGGCAGGACAGAATGGTTACGAGCAGTACTTC.

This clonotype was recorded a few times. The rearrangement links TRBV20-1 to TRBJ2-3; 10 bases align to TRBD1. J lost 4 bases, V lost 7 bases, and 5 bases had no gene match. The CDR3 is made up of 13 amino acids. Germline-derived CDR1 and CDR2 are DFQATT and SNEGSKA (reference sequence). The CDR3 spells CSGMGQGPDTQYF. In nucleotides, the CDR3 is TGCAGTGGCATGGGACAGGGGCCAGATACGCAGTATTTT.

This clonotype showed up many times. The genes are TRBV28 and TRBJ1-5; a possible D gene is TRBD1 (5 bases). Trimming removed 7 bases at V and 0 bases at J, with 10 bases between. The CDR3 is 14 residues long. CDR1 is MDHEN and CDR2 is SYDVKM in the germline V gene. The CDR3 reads CASTQRGSNQPQHF. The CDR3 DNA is TGTGCCAGCACCCAAAGGGGTAGCAATCAGCCCCAGCATTTT.

The CDR3 DNA sequence: TGCAGTGCTAGGAGGGGGGATCACGGGGAGCTGTTTTTT. This translates into CSARRGDHGELFF. The rearrangement uses TRBV20-1 and TRBJ2-2, with D possibly being TRBD1 or TRBD2 (6 bases each). The germline V gene encodes CDR1 DFQATT and CDR2 SNEGSKA (reference sequence). This CDR3 is built from 13 residues. Deletions cut 3 bases from V and 7 bases from J, with 12 bases between.

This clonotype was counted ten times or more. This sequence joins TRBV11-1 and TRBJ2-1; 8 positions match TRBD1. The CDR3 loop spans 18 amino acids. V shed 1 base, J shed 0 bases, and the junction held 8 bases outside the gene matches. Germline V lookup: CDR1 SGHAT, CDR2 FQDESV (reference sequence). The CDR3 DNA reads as TGTGCCAGCAGCTTAGGGCAGGGGGCGTATAGCTCCTACAATGAGCAGTTCTTC. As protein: CASSLGQGAYSSYNEQFF.

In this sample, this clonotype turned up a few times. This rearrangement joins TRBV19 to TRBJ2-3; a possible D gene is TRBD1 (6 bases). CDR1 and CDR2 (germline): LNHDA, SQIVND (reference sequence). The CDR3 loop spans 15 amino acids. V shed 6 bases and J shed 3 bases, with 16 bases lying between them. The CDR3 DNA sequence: TGTGCCAGTAGCGTTCAGGGGTTTCGTACAGATACGCAGTATTTT. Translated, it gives CASSVQGFRTDTQYF.

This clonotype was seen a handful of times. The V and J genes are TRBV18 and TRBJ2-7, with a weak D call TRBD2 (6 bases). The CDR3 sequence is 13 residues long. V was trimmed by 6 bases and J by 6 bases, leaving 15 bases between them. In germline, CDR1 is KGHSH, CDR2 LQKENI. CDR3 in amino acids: CASSGSGKGEQYF. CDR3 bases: TGTGCCAGCTCCGGGAGTGGGAAGGGCGAGCAGTACTTC.

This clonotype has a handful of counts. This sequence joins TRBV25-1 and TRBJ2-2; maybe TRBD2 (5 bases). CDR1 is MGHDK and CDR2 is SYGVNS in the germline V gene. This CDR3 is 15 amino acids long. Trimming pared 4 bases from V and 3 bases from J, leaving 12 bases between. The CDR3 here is CASSVPTGDTGELFF. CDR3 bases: TGTGCCAGCAGTGTACCAACCGGGGACACCGGGGAGCTGTTTTTT.

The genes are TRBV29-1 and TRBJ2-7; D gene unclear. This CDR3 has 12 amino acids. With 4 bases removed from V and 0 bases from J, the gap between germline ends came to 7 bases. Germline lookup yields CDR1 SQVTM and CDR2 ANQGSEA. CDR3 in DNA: TGCAGCGTTGGTTGGGGCTCCTACGAGCAGTACTTC. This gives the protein CSVGWGSYEQYF.

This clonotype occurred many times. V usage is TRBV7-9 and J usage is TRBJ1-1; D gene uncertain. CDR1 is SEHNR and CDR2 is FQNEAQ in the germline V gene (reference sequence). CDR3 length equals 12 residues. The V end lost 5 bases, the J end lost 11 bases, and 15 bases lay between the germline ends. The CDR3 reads CASSPQSLWAFF. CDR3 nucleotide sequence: TGTGCCAGCAGCCCACAGAGTTTGTGGGCTTTCTTT.

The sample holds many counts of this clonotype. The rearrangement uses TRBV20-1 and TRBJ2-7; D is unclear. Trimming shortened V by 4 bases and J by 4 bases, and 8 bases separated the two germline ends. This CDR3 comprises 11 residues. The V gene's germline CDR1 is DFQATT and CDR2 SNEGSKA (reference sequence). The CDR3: CSANGQYEQYF. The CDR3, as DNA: TGCAGTGCTAACGGGCAGTACGAGCAGTACTTC.

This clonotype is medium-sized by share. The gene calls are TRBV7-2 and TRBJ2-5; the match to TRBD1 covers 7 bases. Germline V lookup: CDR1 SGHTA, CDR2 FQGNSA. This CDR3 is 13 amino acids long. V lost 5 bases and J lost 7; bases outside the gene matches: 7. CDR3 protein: CASSPHRGLTQYF. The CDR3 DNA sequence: TGTGCCAGCAGCCCCCACAGGGGTCTGACCCAGTACTTC.

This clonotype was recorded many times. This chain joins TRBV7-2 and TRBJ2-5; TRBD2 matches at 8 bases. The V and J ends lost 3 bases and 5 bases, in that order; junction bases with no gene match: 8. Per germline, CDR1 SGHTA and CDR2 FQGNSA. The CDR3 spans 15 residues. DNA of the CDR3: TGTGCCAGCAGCTTTAATGCGGGAGGAGGGGAGACCCAGTACTTC. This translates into CASSFNAGGGETQYF.

The CDR3 DNA sequence: TGTGCCAGCAGCTTCGGCAGGGGCACAGATACGCAGTATTTT. Protein sequence: CASSFGRGTDTQYF. The chain joins TRBV7-3 to TRBJ2-3, with D tentatively TRBD1 (5 bases). Per germline, CDR1 SGHTA and CDR2 FQGTGA. Trimming cost V 3 bases and J 1 base, with 8 bases left between them. The CDR3 has 14 residues.